Below, 22 T cell receptor beta chains from the same sample are listed, as sequenced in a study of blood T cell repertoires in COVID-19. TCRdb keeps only in-frame clones here, not all; method: immunoSEQ multiplex PCR. The sample gives approximately 100,000 clones, around 84% of which show up once; about 11% is in the top ten. Sequencing was performed on peripheral blood. These receptors originate from a human donor in a cohort sampled during active COVID-19.

The chain is built from TRBV14 and TRBJ2-2, with D possibly matching TRBD1 (6 bases). Germline CDR1 and CDR2: SGHDN and FVKESK. Trimming took 6 bases from V and 4 from J, leaving 15 bases between them. The CDR3 loop spans 15 amino acids. The CDR3 region is CASSQAQGSTGELFF. In nucleotides, the CDR3 is TGTGCCAGCAGTCAGGCACAGGGTTCCACCGGGGAGCTGTTTTTT.

The chain couples TRBV4-2 to TRBJ2-1; 13 bases map to TRBD2. Germline CDR1 LGHNA, CDR2 YNFKEQ. Trimming at V came to 1 base and at J to 8 bases, leaving 5 bases not matched to a gene. This CDR3 has 16 amino acids. The CDR3: CASSQGTSGGAHEQFF. CDR3 DNA sequence: TGTGCCAGCAGCCAAGGAACTAGCGGGGGGGCCCATGAGCAGTTCTTC.

V usage is TRBV7-9 and J usage is TRBJ2-3; no definite D call. Germline CDR1 is SEHNR and CDR2 is FQNEAQ (reference sequence). V was shortened by 1 base and J by 4 bases, with 3 bases between the two germline ends. This CDR3 comprises 12 residues. CDR3 nucleotides: TGTGCCAGCAGCTTAGTCGCAGATACGCAGTATTTT. Translated: CASSLVADTQYF.

The chain carries TRBV5-4 and TRBJ1-1, with D tentatively TRBD1 (6 bases). There are 17 residues in the CDR3. V was shortened by 3 bases and J by 4 bases, with 22 bases between the two germline ends. Germline CDR1 is SGHNT and CDR2 is YYREEE (reference sequence). CDR3 amino acids: CASSSTKGGGMGTEAFF. The CDR3 DNA reads TGTGCCAGCAGCTCTACTAAGGGGGGGGGAATGGGCACTGAAGCTTTCTTT.

The chain couples TRBV6-5 to TRBJ2-3; 9 bases match TRBD1. The J segment lost 7 bases and the V segment lost 0 bases, leaving 8 bases of the junction unmatched. Germline-derived CDR1 and CDR2 are MNHEY and SVGAGI. The CDR3 has 16 amino acids. Here the CDR3 DNA reads TGTGCCAGCAGTTACTCTGAGACAGGGGGTCGGAATACGCAGTATTTT. This encodes CASSYSETGGRNTQYF.

The J gene is TRBJ2-1, the V gene TRBV6-4; the match to TRBD2 covers 10 bases. Germline CDR1 reads MRHNA; CDR2 reads SNTAGT. The CDR3 totals 15 residues. J was trimmed by 4 bases and V by 2 bases; bases with no gene match: 2. The CDR3 loop is CASSDLAGAYNEQFF. The CDR3 DNA reads as TGTGCCAGCAGTGACCTAGCGGGGGCTTACAATGAGCAGTTCTTC.

As regards this clone: A junction boundary mismatches the germline segment, possibly from a read error. The genes are TRBV2 and TRBJ1-5, with D maybe TRBD1 (6 bases). CDR1 and CDR2 (germline): SNHLY, FYNNEI. This CDR3 spans 14 amino acids. In DNA form, the CDR3 reads TGTGCCAGCAGGGAAGGAGGGGGAAGCCAGCCCCAGCATTTT. Translating gives CASREGGGSQPQHF.

V is TRBV7-8 and J is TRBJ2-2; D unclear. Germline V gene sequence: CDR1 SGHVS, CDR2 FQNEAQ. V dropped 5 bases and J dropped 9 bases, with 10 bases sitting between them. The CDR3 has 12 residues. The CDR3: CASSPETWELFF. The CDR3, as DNA: TGTGCCAGCAGCCCGGAGACCTGGGAGCTGTTTTTT.

This clone came up a few times. The chain joins TRBV2 to TRBJ1-2; D is uncertain. Trimming removed 6 bases from V and 4 bases from J, with 21 bases in between. The CDR3 runs to 16 residues. Germline V gene data show CDR1 as SNHLY and CDR2 as FYNNEI. The CDR3 protein is CASSLDGLPGSYGYTF. The CDR3 bases are TGTGCCAGCAGCCTGGACGGACTTCCGGGGAGCTATGGCTACACCTTC.

The table lists this clone with a count of one. The chain has TRBV4-2 and TRBJ2-3; 7 nucleotides line up with TRBD2. The germline gives CDR1 LGHNA, CDR2 YNFKEQ. The CDR3 totals 16 residues. Trimming cost V 0 bases and J 1 base; bases outside gene matches: 4. The CDR3 reads CASSQDSAGGTDTQYF. The CDR3 region has the DNA TGTGCCAGCAGCCAAGACAGCGCGGGGGGCACAGATACGCAGTATTTT.

The chain recombines TRBV2 with TRBJ1-1, with D possibly matching TRBD1 (6 bases). CDR1 and CDR2 (germline): SNHLY, FYNNEI. Trimming took 6 bases from V and 5 from J, leaving 19 bases between them. This CDR3 is 15 amino acids long. The CDR3 protein is CASRNQQGSSTEAFF. The DNA of the CDR3 is TGTGCCAGCAGGAATCAACAGGGCAGTTCGACTGAAGCTTTCTTT.

Remarks on this clone: This sample includes further DNA sequences coding for the same CDR3. The V call is TRBV6-5, the J call TRBJ1-5, with D possibly being TRBD1 (5 bases). Germline V lookup: CDR1 MNHEY, CDR2 SVGAGI. The CDR3 loop spans 13 amino acids. V dropped 7 bases and J dropped 7 bases, with 14 bases sitting between them. Here the CDR3 reads CASKGQVRQPQHF. For the CDR3, the DNA is TGTGCCAGCAAGGGGCAGGTCCGGCAGCCCCAGCATTTT.

This sequence joins TRBV5-5 and TRBJ1-1; D might be TRBD1 (5 bases). Trimming took 4 bases from V and 1 from J, leaving 14 bases between them. Germline V gene data show CDR1 as SGHKS and CDR2 as YYEKEE (reference sequence). The CDR3 extends over 15 amino acids. CDR3 DNA sequence: TGTGCCAGCAGCCTCCGGGGAGGGGCGAACACTGAAGCTTTCTTT. Its translation: CASSLRGGANTEAFF.

V is TRBV4-1 and J is TRBJ1-4; D is uncertain. The V end was cut by 1 base, the J end by 1 base, with 10 bases between. This CDR3 spans 16 amino acids. The germline CDR1 and CDR2 sequences are MGHRA and YSYEKL. In DNA, the CDR3 is TGCGCCAGCAGCCAAGGTAGTCGGGGAACTAATGAAAAACTGTTTTTT. Translated: CASSQGSRGTNEKLFF.

The chain carries TRBV21-1 and TRBJ2-7; the D call of TRBD1 is as the table states it, not checked on the DNA. TRBV21-1 is a pseudogene. CDR3 length: 22 residues. Here the CDR3 DNA reads TGTGCCAGCAATTCCCATAGAGTCTTTGGGTGGTTGGGGACAGACCGCTCCTACGAGCAGTACTTC. Protein product: CASNSHRVFGWLGTDRSYEQYF.

The chain recombines TRBV24-1 with TRBJ2-1, with TRBD1 matching 7 bases. The junction had 11 bases not matched to a gene; V was cut back by 4 bases and J by 3 bases. The germline CDR1 and CDR2 sequences are KGHDR and SFDVKD. The CDR3 spans 17 residues. The CDR3 region has the DNA TGTGCCACCAGTGACTCCCGTGAGGGGGCGGGCTACAATGAGCAGTTCTTC. Its protein is CATSDSREGAGYNEQFF.

The chain has TRBV18 and TRBJ2-3, with 9 bases lining up with TRBD2. The CDR3 sequence is 19 residues long. Germline V gene lookup returns CDR1 KGHSH and CDR2 LQKENI. With 5 bases clipped from V and 6 bases from J, the junction kept 21 bases outside the gene matches. CDR3 DNA: TGTGCCAGCTCAGCAAAGAAAATAGCGGGGGCTTCTTCCGGGGATACGCAGTATTTT. Translation: CASSAKKIAGASSGDTQYF.

The rearrangement links TRBV18 to TRBJ1-1, with TRBD1 matching 10 bases. V shed 4 bases and J 2 bases; nucleotides not matched to a gene: 7. This CDR3 spans 16 amino acids. Germline CDR1 and CDR2: KGHSH and LQKENI. CDR3 region: CASSLNRDRGNTEAFF. The DNA of the CDR3 is TGTGCCAGCTCACTCAACCGGGACAGGGGTAACACTGAAGCTTTCTTT. Using reference TRBV18 and TRBJ1-1 for the parts outside the CDR3, the full variable domain is NAGVMQNPRHLVRRRGQEARLRCSPMKGHSHVYWYRQLPEEGLKFMVYLQKENIIDESGMPKERFSAEFPKEGPSILRIQQVVRGDSAAYFCASSLNRDRGNTEAFFGQGTRLTVV.

The chain couples TRBV11-2 to TRBJ1-2; D may be TRBD1 (5 bases). In germline, CDR1 is SGHAT, CDR2 FQNNGV. V was pared by 0 bases and J by 8 bases, with 19 bases between. This CDR3 is built from 16 residues. The CDR3 DNA reads as TGTGCCAGCAGCTTAGATCGAGGGACTGTGTTGGGCGGCTACACCTTC. This sequence encodes CASSLDRGTVLGGYTF.

The rearrangement joins TRBV18 to TRBJ1-3; possibly TRBD1 for D (5 bases). CDR3 length: 15 amino acids. Trimming shortened V by 4 bases and J by 1 base, and 11 bases separated the two germline ends. The germline gives CDR1 KGHSH, CDR2 LQKENI. The CDR3 protein is CASSRGGDSGNTIYF. CDR3 in DNA: TGTGCCAGCTCACGGGGCGGAGATTCTGGAAACACCATATATTTT.

The chain uses TRBV27 and TRBJ2-7, with 9 bases that match TRBD2. The V gene end was trimmed by 5 bases and the J gene end by 3 bases; junction bases not matched to a gene: 11. Germline-derived CDR1 and CDR2 are MNHEY and SMNVEV (reference sequence). The CDR3 contains 16 residues. The CDR3 here is CASSPIIAGEYYEQYF. The CDR3 DNA reads TGTGCCAGCAGTCCAATCATAGCGGGGGAGTACTACGAGCAGTACTTC.

The V gene is TRBV5-1, the J gene TRBJ1-1, with 7 bases aligning to TRBD1. The CDR3 spans 14 residues. Germline CDR1 SGHRS, CDR2 YFSETQ. J was trimmed by 6 bases and V by 5 bases; bases with no gene match: 10. CDR3 sequence reads: CASSLTGSEAEAFF. The CDR3 DNA is TGCGCCAGCAGTTTGACAGGGAGTGAAGCTGAAGCTTTCTTT. The full variable domain, completed using reference TRBV5-1 and TRBJ1-1, is KAGVTQTPRYLIKTRGQQVTLSCSPISGHRSVSWYQQTPGQGLQFLFEYFSETQRNKGNFPGRFSGRQFSNSRSEMNVSTLELGDSALYLCASSLTGSEAEAFFGQGTRLTVV.